This TCR beta chain comes out of a study of long-term antiretroviral therapy in people with HIV. The wider study: It was about a decade after the earliest samples that the 2015 immediate-ART recommendation appeared.

Notes on this clone: Its target is not known.

Germline V lookup: CDR1 DFQATT, CDR2 SNEGSKA (reference sequence). This CDR3 has 11 amino acids. The germline V and J ends were trimmed by 3 bases and 8 bases, with 8 bases remaining between them. A v3.0 immunoSEQ assay was performed at survey level. TCRdb's table, derived via immunoSEQ multiplex PCR, lists solely in-frame clones and lacks some. The sample carries about 21,000 clones, approximately 84% recorded once. Study conclusions and caveats: Repertoire dominance by clones expanded before ART was seen at all time points.

This material consisted of unsorted PBMCs, taken 0.5 years after starting antiretroviral therapy. This receptor was obtained from a man aged 18 to 30 with HIV. The V call is TRBV20-1, the J call TRBJ1-3; no definite D call. The CDR3 region is CSARTRDTIYF. The CDR3 coding sequence is TGCAGTGCTAGGACGAGGGACACCATATATTTT.